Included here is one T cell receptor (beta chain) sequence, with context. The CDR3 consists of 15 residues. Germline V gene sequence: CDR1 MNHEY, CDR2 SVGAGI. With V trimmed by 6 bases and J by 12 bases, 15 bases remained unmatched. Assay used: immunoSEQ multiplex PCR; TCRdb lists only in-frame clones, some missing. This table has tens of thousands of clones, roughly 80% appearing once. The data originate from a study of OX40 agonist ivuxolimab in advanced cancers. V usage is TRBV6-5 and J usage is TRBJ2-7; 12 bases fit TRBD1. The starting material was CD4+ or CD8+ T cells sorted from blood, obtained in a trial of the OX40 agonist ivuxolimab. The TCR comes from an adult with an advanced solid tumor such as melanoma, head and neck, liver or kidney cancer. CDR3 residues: CASRRTGTGGQGAYF. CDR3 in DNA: TGTGCCAGCAGAAGGACCGGGACAGGGGGCCAGGGTGCGTACTTC.